Following are 21 T cell receptor beta chains from one sample sequenced in a study of T cells in localized non-small cell lung cancer. Repertoires were generated with immunoSEQ multiplex PCR, while TCRdb's copy carries only in-frame clones and drops some. The data contain about 1,000 clones, less than 25% of them singletons. The sequencing used normal lung tissue next to the tumor, collected before any cancer treatment. These receptors originate from a man aged 40-75 years with stage I squamous cell lung carcinoma.

This chain uses TRBV19 with TRBJ1-4; a weak D match, TRBD1 (5 bases). V lost 5 bases to trimming and J lost 4 bases, with 17 bases between them. Germline V gene lookup returns CDR1 LNHDA and CDR2 SQIVND (reference sequence). This CDR3 has 16 amino acids. The chain's CDR3 is CASSPTVWGDNEKLFF. CDR3 nucleotides: TGTGCCAGTAGTCCCACGGTGTGGGGGGATAATGAAAAACTGTTTTTT.

The table lists this clone with a few counts. The chain has TRBV28 and TRBJ1-2; D gene uncertain. The CDR3 is 12 residues long. V was shortened by 4 bases and J by 4 bases, with 7 bases between the two germline ends. The germline gives CDR1 MDHEN, CDR2 SYDVKM. DNA for the CDR3: TGTGCCAGCAGTTCATACAGCTATGGCTACACCTTC. Amino acids: CASSSYSYGYTF.

The table lists this clone with a few counts. The chain couples TRBV10-3 to TRBJ1-1; D not certain. The CDR3 runs to 13 residues. Looked up from germline, CDR1 is ENHRY and CDR2 is SYGVKD. Trimming stripped 2 bases from V and 3 bases from J, with 7 bases between. CDR3 nucleotide sequence: TGTGCCATCAGTGAGAGATGGGACACTGAAGCTTTCTTT. This sequence encodes CAISERWDTEAFF.

Judged by abundance, this clone is medium-sized. The genes are TRBV11-3 and TRBJ1-2; D gene ambiguous. The CDR3 has 15 amino acids. The V end lost 6 bases, the J end lost 4 bases, and 18 bases lay between the germline ends. Germline V gene data show CDR1 as SGHNT and CDR2 as YENEEA. CDR3: CASRNKGQYGYGYTF. The DNA of the CDR3 is TGTGCCAGCAGGAACAAGGGCCAGTACGGCTATGGCTACACCTTC.

The V call is TRBV12-5, the J call TRBJ2-2; possibly TRBD2 for D (5 bases). This CDR3 spans 16 amino acids. V lost 2 bases to trimming and J lost 1 base, with 11 bases between them. CDR1 LGHNT and CDR2 FRNRAP come from the germline V gene. This CDR3 reads CASGLQRSGNTGELFF. The CDR3, as DNA: TGTGCTAGTGGTTTGCAGAGGAGCGGGAACACCGGGGAGCTGTTTTTT.

The genes are TRBV6-8 and TRBJ1-3; 7 nucleotides match TRBD1. Per germline, CDR1 MNHGY and CDR2 SAAAGT. The CDR3 sequence is 17 residues long. V trimming: 5 bases; J trimming: 1 base; junction bases outside the gene matches: 11. For the CDR3, the DNA is TGTGCCAGCAGTCTCGACAGGGTACGGATTTCTGGAAACACCATATATTTT. It translates to CASSLDRVRISGNTIYF.

The V gene is TRBV11-3, the J gene TRBJ1-1, with 7 bases that match TRBD1. The V gene's germline CDR1 is SGHNT and CDR2 YENEEA. This CDR3 has 15 residues. V was pared by 4 bases and J by 5 bases, with 10 bases of the junction left unmatched. The CDR3, as DNA: TGTGCCAGCAGCTCCCAGACAGGGAGATATACTGAAGCTTTCTTT. This encodes CASSSQTGRYTEAFF.

This clone was counted only a few times. The chain carries TRBV28 and TRBJ2-7; 9 positions agree with TRBD1. Trimming removed 4 bases from V and 2 bases from J; junction bases left unmatched: 3. Germline V gene lookup returns CDR1 MDHEN and CDR2 SYDVKM. This CDR3 contains 14 residues. As DNA, the CDR3 is TGTGCCAGCAGTTCTAGGACAGGGGCCTACGAGCAGTACTTC. Its protein is CASSSRTGAYEQYF.

This chain connects TRBV19 to TRBJ1-5; 7 bases agree with TRBD1. Germline V gives CDR1 LNHDA, CDR2 SQIVND (reference sequence). The CDR3 sequence is 14 residues long. Trimming removed 5 bases from V and 5 bases from J; junction bases left unmatched: 6. The CDR3 region has the DNA TGTGCCAGTAGTTGGGACAGCCGCGATCAGCCCCAGCATTTT. Protein sequence: CASSWDSRDQPQHF. Full variable domain (missing parts from reference TRBV19 and TRBJ1-5): DGGITQSPKYLFRKEGQNVTLSCEQNLNHDAMYWYRQDPGQGLRLIYYSQIVNDFQKGDIAEGYSVSREKKESFPLTVTSAQKNPTAFYLCASSWDSRDQPQHFGDGTRLSIL.

The chain combines TRBV28 with TRBJ1-1, with 11 bases lining up with TRBD1. The CDR3 consists of 15 residues. Germline loops: CDR1 MDHEN, CDR2 SYDVKM. Trimming removed 2 bases from V and 5 bases from J; junction bases left unmatched: 4. The CDR3: CASSLPGQGATEAFF. The CDR3 DNA follows: TGTGCCAGCAGTTTACCCGGACAGGGGGCAACTGAAGCTTTCTTT.

This clone was seen only a few times. The rearrangement links TRBV11-3 to TRBJ1-5; a possible D gene is TRBD1 (5 bases). Deletions cut 0 bases from V and 5 bases from J, with 17 bases between. Germline V gene data show CDR1 as SGHNT and CDR2 as YENEEA. This CDR3 comprises 17 residues. The CDR3 DNA sequence: TGTGCCAGCAGCTTAGAAGTAGGGGCAGCCCATGATCAGCCCCAGCATTTT. It codes for CASSLEVGAAHDQPQHF. The whole variable domain, filled in from reference TRBV11-3 and TRBJ1-5, reads EAGVVQSPRYKIIEKKQPVAFWCNPISGHNTLYWYLQNLGQGPELLIRYENEEAVDDSQLPKDRFSAERLKGVDSTLKIQPAELGDSAVYLCASSLEVGAAHDQPQHFGDGTRLSIL.

The CDR3 is CASSQDRFTEAFF. The CDR3 DNA is TGTGCCAGCAGTCAGGACAGGTTTACTGAAGCTTTCTTT. This sequence joins TRBV6-8 and TRBJ1-1, with 7 bases lining up with TRBD1. Trimming removed 5 bases from V and 5 bases from J; junction bases left unmatched: 5. Germline V gives CDR1 MNHGY, CDR2 SAAAGT. The CDR3 sequence is 13 residues long.

The chain couples TRBV2 to TRBJ2-2; D is uncertain. CDR1 and CDR2 from the germline V gene are SNHLY and FYNNEI. V was shortened by 7 bases and J by 4 bases, with 16 bases between the two germline ends. The CDR3 consists of 15 residues. The CDR3 DNA is TGTGCCAGCACCCGAACCCCGGCCGGCACCGGGGAGCTGTTTTTT. Protein product: CASTRTPAGTGELFF.

The V gene is TRBV18, the J gene TRBJ2-2; weak D call: TRBD1 (5 bases). The CDR3 runs to 15 residues. Germline V CDR1 and CDR2: KGHSH, LQKENI. V lost 2 bases to trimming and J lost 4 bases, with 11 bases between them. In nucleotides, the CDR3 is TGTGCCAGCTCACCAAGTGCTCAGGGCACCGGGGAGCTGTTTTTT. It yields the protein CASSPSAQGTGELFF.

The table lists this clone with a count of one. The V gene is TRBV30, the J gene TRBJ1-2; a weak D match, TRBD1 (5 bases). Trimming cost V 2 bases and J 5 bases, with 9 bases left between them. The CDR3 totals 12 residues. From germline, CDR1 is GTSNPN and CDR2 SVGIG (reference sequence). The CDR3 reads CAWSPGGYGYTF. In nucleotides, the CDR3 is TGTGCCTGGAGTCCTGGGGGGTATGGCTACACCTTC.

This clone was seen only a few times. The J gene is TRBJ1-5, the V gene TRBV6-8; possible D gene TRBD1, 5 bases. The CDR3 covers 14 residues. V lost 5 bases, J lost 0 bases, and 8 bases lay in between. Germline CDR1 reads MNHGY; CDR2 reads SAAAGT. CDR3 sequence reads: CASSRGTSNQPQHF. The CDR3 bases are TGTGCCAGCAGTCGTGGGACTAGCAATCAGCCCCAGCATTTT.

The rearrangement links TRBV11-3 to TRBJ1-1; D gene uncertain. The germline gives CDR1 SGHNT, CDR2 YENEEA. V lost 0 bases and J 1 base, leaving 9 bases between the germline ends. The length of the CDR3 is 15 residues. CDR3: CASSLENNWNTEAFF. The DNA for the CDR3 is TGTGCCAGCAGCTTAGAGAACAATTGGAACACTGAAGCTTTCTTT.

In its sample, this clone was seen once. V gene TRBV5-1 combines with J gene TRBJ1-3; 9 positions match TRBD1. Germline values: CDR1 SGHRS, CDR2 YFSETQ. The CDR3 loop spans 15 amino acids. After removal of 4 bases from V and 4 bases from J, the junction contained 6 bases not matched to a gene. The CDR3 sequence: CASSQQGTGGNTIYF. The CDR3 region has the DNA TGCGCCAGCAGCCAACAGGGGACAGGGGGAAACACCATATATTTT.

This clone was seen a few times. This rearrangement joins TRBV11-3 to TRBJ2-2; D is perhaps TRBD2 (5 bases). The CDR3 extends over 14 amino acids. Germline V gene sequence: CDR1 SGHNT, CDR2 YENEEA. V lost 3 bases and J lost 7, with 12 bases in between. CDR3 sequence (DNA): TGTGCCAGCAGCTTTAGTGGCGAGGGCGGGGAGCTGTTTTTT. Amino acid sequence: CASSFSGEGGELFF. Drawing the rest from reference TRBV11-3 and TRBJ2-2, the complete variable domain is EAGVVQSPRYKIIEKKQPVAFWCNPISGHNTLYWYLQNLGQGPELLIRYENEEAVDDSQLPKDRFSAERLKGVDSTLKIQPAELGDSAVYLCASSFSGEGGELFFGEGSRLTVL.

The J gene is TRBJ2-7, the V gene TRBV11-3; the D gene is possibly TRBD1 (6 bases). Germline V gives CDR1 SGHNT, CDR2 YENEEA. V gave up 1 base and J gave up 4 bases, with 17 bases separating them. CDR3 length: 16 residues. CDR3 residues: CASSLGLGTNTYEQYF. The CDR3 coding sequence is TGTGCCAGCAGCTTAGGCCTCGGGACAAACACATACGAGCAGTACTTC.

This chain joins TRBV6-8 and TRBJ2-2; D unresolved. CDR1 is MNHGY and CDR2 is SAAAGT in the germline V gene. This CDR3 is 14 amino acids long. The V and J ends lost 5 bases and 1 base respectively, with 8 bases between them. CDR3 amino acids: CASSRTRNTGELFF. The CDR3, as DNA: TGTGCCAGCAGTCGGACCAGGAACACCGGGGAGCTGTTTTTT.